This TCR beta chain was sequenced in a study of control samples from healthy donors and cancer patients. V dropped 6 bases and J dropped 4; count of bases not matched to a gene: 12. The CDR3 has 16 residues. Germline assignment: CDR1 SGHAT and CDR2 FQNNGV. The protocol was immunoSEQ multiplex PCR, while the TCRdb copy is restricted to in-frame clones and leaves out a portion. The repertoire holds roughly 45,000 clones, with roughly nine tenths as singletons. The specimen was PBMCs. This clonotype was sampled from a man under 40 with colorectal cancer. This chain joins TRBV11-2 and TRBJ1-3; TRBD1 aligns across 7 bases. In nucleotides, the CDR3 is TGTGCCAGCAGGGCTTCCGCGTTGACAGGGGGAAACACCATATATTTT. Translation gives CASRASALTGGNTIYF.